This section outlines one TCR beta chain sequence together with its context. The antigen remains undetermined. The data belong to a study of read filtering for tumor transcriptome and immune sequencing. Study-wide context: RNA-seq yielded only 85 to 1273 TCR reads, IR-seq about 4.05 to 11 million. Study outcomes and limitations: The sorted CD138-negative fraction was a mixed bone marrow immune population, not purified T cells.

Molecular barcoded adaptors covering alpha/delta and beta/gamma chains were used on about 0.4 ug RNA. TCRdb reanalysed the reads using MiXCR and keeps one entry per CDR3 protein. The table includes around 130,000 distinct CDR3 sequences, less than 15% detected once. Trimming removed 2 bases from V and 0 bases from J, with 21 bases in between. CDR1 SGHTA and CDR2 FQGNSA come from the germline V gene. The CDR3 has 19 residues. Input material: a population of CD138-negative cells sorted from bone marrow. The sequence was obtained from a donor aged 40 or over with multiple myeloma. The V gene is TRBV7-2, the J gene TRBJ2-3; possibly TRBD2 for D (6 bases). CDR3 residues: CASSLRGKRVPSSTDTQYF. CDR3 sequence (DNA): TGTGCCAGCAGCTTACGGGGGAAGCGGGTGCCTTCTAGCACAGATACGCAGTATTTT.